One sample yielded the 18 T cell receptor beta chains listed below, sequenced in a study of molecular identifiers for immune sequencing clone quantification. MiXCR was run by TCRdb on the PCR reads, yielding one entry per CDR3 protein. The table has about 40,000 distinct CDR3 sequences, approximately 24% seen once. Sequencing was performed on naive CD8+ T cells from blood, with Jurkat cell RNA spiked in. The subset here: FACS-sorted CD8+CD4-CCR7+CD45RA+ naive T cells. These receptor sequences come from a human donor in good health. Some libraries in this study had Jurkat cell RNA spiked in.

With respect to this clonotype: A much larger clone lies a single base off, so this may be a read error. V is TRBV6-2 or TRBV6-3 and J is TRBJ2-1; 9 nucleotides agree with TRBD1. Germline V lookup: CDR1 MNHEY, CDR2 SVGEGT. The CDR3 covers 13 residues. DNA for the CDR3: TGTGCCAGCTGGACAGGGGCCTACAATGAGCAGTCCTTC. Protein sequence: CASWTGAYNEQSF.

This clonotype was counted at least ten times. The chain links TRBV4-2 to TRBJ2-1; the D call may be TRBD1 or TRBD2 (5 bases each). The CDR3 extends over 19 amino acids. Germline V gene data show CDR1 as LGHNA and CDR2 as YNFKEQ. The V and J ends lost 0 bases and 2 bases respectively, with 20 bases between them. This CDR3 reads CASSQDAVTGRRAYNEQFF. The CDR3, as DNA: TGTGCCAGCAGCCAAGATGCGGTCACGGGACGAAGAGCCTACAATGAGCAGTTCTTC.

This clonotype came up a few times. This chain joins TRBV19 and TRBJ2-7, with a possible D match to TRBD1 (6 bases). CDR3 length: 15 residues. Germline CDR1 reads LNHDA; CDR2 reads SQIVND (reference sequence). Deletions cut 3 bases from V and 2 bases from J, with 14 bases between. CDR3 DNA sequence: TGTGCCAGTAGTATTGGGCCAGGGGTAACCTACGAGCAGTACTTC. It codes for CASSIGPGVTYEQYF.

This clonotype appeared many times. This chain joins TRBV2 and TRBJ2-3, with 7 bases matching TRBD1. This CDR3 region has 13 residues. Germline values: CDR1 SNHLY, CDR2 FYNNEI. J was trimmed by 4 bases and V by 6 bases; bases with no gene match: 4. CDR3 sequence (DNA): TGTGCCAGCAGGGGGCAGGGGGCAGATACGCAGTATTTT. Its translation: CASRGQGADTQYF. Combining the CDR3 with reference TRBV2 and TRBJ2-3 gives the whole variable domain EPEVTQTPSHQVTQMGQEVILRCVPISNHLYFYWYRQILGQKVEFLVSFYNNEISEKSEIFDDQFSVERPDGSNFTLKIRSTKLEDSAMYFCASRGQGADTQYFGPGTRLTVL.

Comment on this clonotype: A much more abundant neighbour one base away suggests this may be a read error. This chain links TRBV27 with TRBJ2-7; D is ambiguous. The germline CDR1 and CDR2 sequences are MNHEY and SMNVEV (reference sequence). The CDR3 contains 12 residues. CDR3 bases: TGTGCCAGCAGCTTCGGTCCCTACGAGCTGTACTTC. It codes for CASSFGPYELYF.

Note on this clonotype: At one end the junction does not follow the germline gene, possibly because of a read error. The J gene is TRBJ2-3, the V gene TRBV5-1, with TRBD2 as a possible D gene (5 bases). The CDR3 totals 15 residues. Germline CDR1 reads SGHRS; CDR2 reads YFSETQ. Written as DNA, the CDR3 is TGCACCAGCAGCTTCTGGGGAGAGGACACAGATACGCAGTATTTT. This sequence encodes CTSSFWGEDTDTQYF.

This clonotype has only a few counts. The chain carries TRBV4-1 and TRBJ2-5; D gene ambiguous. This CDR3 has 17 amino acids. V dropped 0 bases and J dropped 5 bases, with 19 bases sitting between them. The germline V gene has CDR1 MGHRA and CDR2 YSYEKL. The CDR3 reads CASSQDVSAGALETQYF. The CDR3 DNA sequence: TGCGCCAGCAGCCAAGATGTGTCGGCAGGCGCCTTGGAGACCCAGTACTTC.

This clonotype showed up just a few times. The rearrangement links TRBV6-2 or TRBV6-3 to TRBJ2-2; perhaps TRBD2 as D (6 bases). V lost 6 bases and J lost 2, with 19 bases in between. The CDR3 length is 17 residues. The germline V gene has CDR1 MNHEY and CDR2 SVGEGT. Here the CDR3 DNA reads TGTGCCAGCAGACCAAGGGACTTTGGAATTAACACCGGGGAGCTGTTTTTT. It specifies CASRPRDFGINTGELFF.

This clonotype has a count of ten or more. V and J are TRBV7-3 and TRBJ2-1, with 7 bases identical to TRBD2. V shed 4 bases, J shed 3 bases, and the junction held 6 bases outside the gene matches. Germline values: CDR1 SGHTA, CDR2 FQGTGA. The CDR3 totals 15 residues. CDR3 nucleotides: TGTGCCAGCAGCTCATCTAGCGGTGACTACAATGAGCAGTTCTTC. Its translation: CASSSSSGDYNEQFF.

V usage is TRBV13 and J usage is TRBJ2-7; D is unresolved. The CDR3 sequence is 14 residues long. V lost 0 bases, J lost 2 bases, and 8 bases lay in between. Germline V CDR1 and CDR2: PRHDT, FYEKMQ (reference sequence). The CDR3 region has the DNA TGTGCCAGCAGCTTAGGCACCGGTGCCTACGAGCAGTACTTC. Translated, it gives CASSLGTGAYEQYF.

About this clonotype: The junction departs from germline at one end; a sequencing error may be responsible. This rearrangement joins TRBV7-2 to TRBJ2-3; D ambiguous. Germline V gives CDR1 SGHTA, CDR2 FQGNSA. The CDR3 sequence is 15 residues long. CDR3 coding DNA: TGTGCCAGCAGCTTAGGAGGTAGTAGCATAGATACGCAGTATTTT. Translating it yields CASSLGGSSIDTQYF.

This clonotype was detected a few times. The chain couples TRBV7-6 to TRBJ2-5, with D possibly TRBD2 on 5 matching bases. Germline loops: CDR1 SGHVS, CDR2 FNYEAQ. V was cut by 2 bases and J by 4 bases, with 11 bases left in between. There are 14 residues in the CDR3. In DNA, the CDR3 is TGTGCCAGCAGCTTACCCGGGGTGGTAGAGACCCAGTACTTC. Residues: CASSLPGVVETQYF.

This clonotype was detected many times. V and J are TRBV29-1 and TRBJ2-5; 12 positions agree with TRBD2. The trim removed 2 bases at V and 5 bases at J, leaving 3 bases unmatched. Germline V CDR1 and CDR2: SQVTM, ANQGSEA. The length of the CDR3 is 14 residues. In DNA form, the CDR3 reads TGCAGCGTTGAATTGGGGACTAGCGGGGAGACCCAGTACTTC. This codes for CSVELGTSGETQYF.

As to this clonotype: One base away lies a much larger clone, so this may be a sequencing read error. The chain combines TRBV5-1 with TRBJ2-1, with D uncertain. The CDR3 runs to 16 residues. Germline values: CDR1 SGHRS, CDR2 YFSETQ. The V gene lost 0 bases and the J gene lost 5 bases, with 15 bases spanning the gap. The CDR3, as DNA: TGCGCCAGCAGCTTGGCCGGGTCGGATACCGACAATGAGCAGTTCTTC. It specifies CASSLAGSDTDNEQFF.

At least ten counts were recorded for this clonotype. The chain carries TRBV19 and TRBJ2-3, with D hard to call. The CDR3 is made up of 13 amino acids. The germline V gene encodes CDR1 LNHDA and CDR2 SQIVND (reference sequence). V lost 1 base to trimming and J lost 3 bases, with 5 bases between them. The CDR3 region has the DNA TGTGCCAGTAGTATAGCGGAAACAGATACGCAGTATTTT. It translates to CASSIAETDTQYF.

Comment on this clonotype: This could be a read error, since a much larger clone is one nucleotide away. This chain links TRBV7-9 with TRBJ2-5; no clear D gene. The CDR3 extends over 11 amino acids. Germline CDR1 and CDR2: SEHNR and FQNEAQ (reference sequence). The CDR3 DNA sequence: TGTGCCAGCAGCGTAACAGAGACCAAGTACTTC. It specifies CASSVTETKYF.

This clonotype was picked up many times. CDR3 bases: TGTGCCAGCAGTTATTCCGGGCAAACCTACGAGCAGTACTTC. Encoded protein: CASSYSGQTYEQYF. The chain couples TRBV6-5 to TRBJ2-7; D gene unclear. The ends were cut back, 3 bases at V and 2 bases at J, with 11 bases in the middle. This CDR3 has 14 amino acids. CDR1 is MNHEY, CDR2 SVGAGI, per germline.

As for this clonotype: This clone may be a read error of a much larger clone one base away. The CDR3 protein is CASTEQWSSGYEQYF. The CDR3 bases are TGTGCCAGCACCGAGCAGTGGAGTTCCGGCTACGAGCAGTACTTC. The J gene is TRBJ2-7, the V gene TRBV2; D is ambiguous. Germline V CDR1 and CDR2: SNHLY, FYNNEI. Between the trimmed V and J ends, which lost 7 bases and 3 bases, there was a span of 19 bases. The CDR3 loop spans 15 amino acids.